This T cell receptor beta chain appears in the sequencing data of a study of blood T cells in healthy people across ages. The study, taken as a whole, reports: Any changes in expanded clonotypes were possibly confounded, as donor CMV status remained unknown. Naive T cell percentage and TCR beta diversity correlated strongly.

The sample holds a few counts of this clonotype. No antigen is known for it. Then a second PCR, running roughly 7 to 11 cycles, was carried out with a sample-barcoded 5' primer and a J-beta primer mix. TCRdb processed the 5' RACE reads anew with MiXCR; each CDR3 protein has one entry. The sample includes a few hundred thousand distinct CDR3 sequences, roughly a quarter of them seen just once. The length of the CDR3 is 12 residues. Germline V gene lookup returns CDR1 SQVTM and CDR2 ANQGSEA. The ends lost 0 bases at V and 8 bases at J; junction bases unmatched: 2. These data are also associated with another study on T cells of mothers and their children. That study adds: Samples were provided by three healthy Caucasian mothers and their six children. The study obtained over 8 million TCR beta CDR3 reads per mother and some 3 million per child.

This rearrangement joins TRBV29-1 to TRBJ1-1, with 8 bases lining up with TRBD1. Sequenced sample: blood. The receptor's source is a boy aged 2-15 years in good health. The CDR3 coding sequence is TGCAGCGTTGAAGAATGGACAGGGGAAGCTTTCTTT. Its translation: CSVEEWTGEAFF.